The 5 T cell receptor beta chains below all came from one sample that was sequenced in a study of metastatic and nonmetastatic thyroid tumors. Ahead of thyroid surgery, no patient had received treatment of any kind. Via MiXCR, TCRdb re-called the PCR reads. In the table there are 25,000 to 30,000 clones, around 4% of which are singletons. Input material: blood. Every receptor here comes from a male donor with papillary thyroid cancer or a benign thyroid nodule (not recorded which). Some clones in this sample may be carry-over from other donors' samples.

This clone is medium-sized within its sample. V is TRBV20-1 and J is TRBJ2-7; a weak D match, TRBD2 (5 bases). This CDR3 is built from 12 residues. Germline CDR1 is DFQATT and CDR2 is SNEGSKA (reference sequence). V lost 3 bases and J 2 bases, leaving 8 bases between the germline ends. DNA of the CDR3: TGCAGTGCTAGGGACTGGACCTACGAGCAGTACTTC. It translates to CSARDWTYEQYF.

A word on this clone: The sample carries other DNA sequences with the same CDR3. The gene calls are TRBV27 and TRBJ2-1, with D possibly being TRBD1 (5 bases). This CDR3 has 13 amino acids. The germline V gene encodes CDR1 MNHEY and CDR2 SMNVEV (reference sequence). V was shortened by 5 bases and J by 7 bases, with 12 bases between the two germline ends. CDR3 sequence (DNA): TGTGCCAGCAGTGAGGTGACAGTAAATGAGCAGTTCTTC. Translated, it gives CASSEVTVNEQFF.

This clone was counted only a few times. The chain links TRBV11-3 to TRBJ2-1; TRBD2 agrees at 8 bases. V was clipped by 2 bases and J by 6 bases; unmatched bases: 6. CDR1 and CDR2 (germline): SGHNT, YENEEA. The CDR3 spans 15 residues. The CDR3 loop reads CASSLFSGNLNEQFF. The CDR3 region has the DNA TGTGCCAGCAGCTTATTTAGCGGGAACCTCAATGAGCAGTTCTTC.

The sample holds many counts of this clone. The chain joins TRBV6-5 to TRBJ2-5, with D hard to call. Trimming stripped 0 bases from V and 4 bases from J, with 12 bases between. CDR1 MNHEY and CDR2 SVGAGI come from the germline V gene. This CDR3 is built from 15 residues. The CDR3 reads CASSYSQSYGETQYF. CDR3 nucleotide sequence: TGTGCCAGCAGTTACTCGCAAAGCTACGGAGAGACCCAGTACTTC.

In this sample, this clone turned up a few times. The genes are TRBV6-1 and TRBJ2-7, with TRBD2 as a possible D gene (5 bases). Trimming removed 6 bases from V and 5 bases from J, with 20 bases in between. The CDR3 loop spans 15 amino acids. Germline-derived CDR1 and CDR2 are MNHNS and SASEGT. The CDR3 spells CASRAMGSGIHEQYF. CDR3 nucleotides: TGTGCCAGCAGAGCAATGGGAAGCGGTATCCACGAGCAGTACTTC.